This T cell receptor beta chain comes out of a study of T cells in Graves' hyperthyroidism and ophthalmopathy. Diagnosis rested on symptoms, serum thyroxine and TRAb, thyroid ultrasound, and orbital computed tomography. Blood was sampled at initial diagnosis of hyperthyroidism, prior to onset of any ophthalmopathy symptoms. Per the germline V gene, CDR1 is PRHDT and CDR2 is FYEKMQ (reference sequence). V was clipped by 5 bases and J by 7 bases, with 15 bases between them. The CDR3 spans 15 residues. RNA transcripts served as the template for amplifying TCR beta CDR3 regions. A first-round RT-PCR of the TCR CDR3 used the HTBI primer set. TCRdb processed the multiplex PCR reads anew with MiXCR; each CDR3 protein has one entry. Of approximately 720,000 distinct CDR3 sequences listed, around a sixth are singletons.

The sequence came from a woman aged 45-60 years with Graves' hyperthyroidism that later progressed to Graves' ophthalmopathy. The rearrangement links TRBV13 to TRBJ1-6; no reliable D call. The sample was blood. The CDR3 is CASSPEGVTNSPLHF. The CDR3 nucleotides are TGTGCCAGCAGCCCCGAAGGAGTGACCAATTCACCCCTCCACTTT.